The 7 T cell receptor beta chains below come from one sample, sequenced in a study of T-cell memory formation after mild COVID-19. Using its own MiXCR run on the 5' RACE reads, TCRdb lists one record per CDR3 protein. The data hold around 80,000 distinct CDR3 sequences, with roughly 13% observed a single time. The sample consisted of PBMCs or a T cell subset sorted from them (not recorded which). The receptors derive from an adult woman who had mild COVID-19 (a few samples of this study predate the infection). Cell type and time point are not known.

The J gene is TRBJ2-7, the V gene TRBV11-3; D uncertain. Germline-derived CDR1 and CDR2 are SGHNT and YENEEA. The CDR3 is 14 residues long. V was clipped by 4 bases and J by 3 bases, with 13 bases between them. The CDR3 here is CASSYHSPNYEQYF. The CDR3 DNA follows: TGTGCCAGCAGCTATCATTCCCCCAACTACGAGCAGTACTTC.

This clonotype was detected only a few times. This rearrangement joins TRBV29-1 to TRBJ2-5; a possible D gene is TRBD2 (6 bases). CDR1 and CDR2 from the germline V gene are SQVTM and ANQGSEA. Trimming cost V 4 bases and J 9 bases, with 18 bases left between them. The CDR3 length is 13 residues. CDR3 DNA: TGCAGCGTTGTAACGGGAGATGGGGTGGCCCAGTACTTC. It yields the protein CSVVTGDGVAQYF.

This clonotype was recorded a few times. The chain links TRBV4-1 to TRBJ2-5, with D perhaps TRBD1 or TRBD2 (6 bases each). The CDR3 covers 17 residues. Germline loops: CDR1 MGHRA, CDR2 YSYEKL. Trimming stripped 2 bases from V and 1 base from J, with 17 bases between. CDR3 loop: CASSQIGGGTLQETQYF. CDR3 bases: TGCGCCAGCAGCCAAATTGGAGGGGGGACCCTCCAAGAGACCCAGTACTTC.

This clonotype was seen at least ten times. The chain combines TRBV7-9 with TRBJ2-5, with D possibly TRBD2 on 6 matching bases. The V end was cut by 4 bases, the J end by 3 bases, with 15 bases between. The V gene's germline CDR1 is SEHNR and CDR2 FQNEAQ (reference sequence). The CDR3 has 15 amino acids. In DNA, the CDR3 is TGTGCCAGCAGCTCAGAGGGACGGACTAAAGAGACCCAGTACTTC. Translated: CASSSEGRTKETQYF. The full variable domain, its missing parts supplied by reference TRBV7-9 and TRBJ2-5, is DTGVSQNPRHKITKRGQNVTFRCDPISEHNRLYWYRQTLGQGPEFLTYFQNEAQLEKSRLLSDRFSAERPKGSFSTLEIQRTEQGDSAMYLCASSSEGRTKETQYFGPGTRLLVL.

This clonotype appeared a few times. The chain employs TRBV7-3 and TRBJ2-7; no definite D call. The CDR3 spans 14 residues. Between the trimmed V and J ends, which lost 5 bases and 2 bases, there was a span of 13 bases. Germline-derived CDR1 and CDR2 are SGHTA and FQGTGA. This CDR3 reads CASSGPTLAYEQYF. The CDR3, as DNA: TGTGCCAGCAGCGGACCTACTCTGGCCTACGAGCAGTACTTC.

This clonotype has only a few counts. The chain recombines TRBV5-1 with TRBJ2-3; 7 nucleotides align to TRBD1. Trimming removed 4 bases from V and 2 bases from J; junction bases left unmatched: 7. Germline CDR1 SGHRS, CDR2 YFSETQ. The CDR3 length is 15 residues. The CDR3 spells CASSPRQGHTDTQYF. As DNA, the CDR3 is TGCGCCAGCAGCCCCCGACAGGGACACACAGATACGCAGTATTTT.

This clonotype was seen more than once but under ten times. This chain links TRBV7-2 with TRBJ2-7, with 15 bases identical to TRBD2. V lost 5 bases, J lost 7 bases, and 12 bases stayed unmatched. The germline gives CDR1 SGHTA, CDR2 FQGNSA. This CDR3 spans 17 amino acids. The CDR3 region is CASSIGLAGGPTLEQYF. The CDR3 DNA reads TGTGCCAGCAGCATCGGACTAGCGGGAGGGCCGACCTTGGAGCAGTACTTC.